What follows are 21 T cell receptor beta chains derived from one specimen sequenced in a study of read filtering for tumor transcriptome and immune sequencing. Molecular barcoded adaptors covering alpha/delta and beta/gamma chains were used on approximately 400 ng RNA. Each CDR3 protein gets one entry after TCRdb re-called the reads with MiXCR. The sample shows about 63,000 distinct CDR3 sequences, around 13% of them seen only once. Material: a population of CD138-negative cells sorted from bone marrow. Every receptor here comes from a donor at least 40 years old with multiple myeloma.

This clonotype turned up a few times. The CDR3 here is CSARAGGQDLNSPLHF. For the CDR3, the DNA is TGCAGTGCTAGAGCGGGAGGACAGGACCTAAATTCACCCCTCCACTTT. The chain joins TRBV20-1 to TRBJ1-6, with 7 bases fitting TRBD1. J gave up 7 bases and V 1 base, and 10 bases lay outside the gene matches. Germline CDR1 and CDR2: DFQATT and SNEGSKA (reference sequence). The CDR3 consists of 16 residues.

The J gene is TRBJ2-1, the V gene TRBV7-3; 13 bases fit TRBD2. Trimming at V came to 5 bases and at J to 5 bases, leaving 3 bases not matched to a gene. The CDR3 contains 15 residues. CDR1 is SGHTA, CDR2 FQGTGA, per germline. The CDR3 DNA follows: TGTGCCAGCAGCATGGGACTAGCGGGAAACAATGAGCAGTTCTTC. Translated: CASSMGLAGNNEQFF.

This clonotype was counted at least ten times. The chain recombines TRBV6-5 with TRBJ2-1, with TRBD2 matching 12 bases. The CDR3 contains 16 residues. Germline CDR1 and CDR2: MNHEY and SVGAGI. The V segment lost 0 bases and the J segment 9 bases; nucleotides outside the gene matches: 6. This CDR3 is CASSYSLAGGSGEQFF. For the CDR3, the DNA is TGTGCCAGCAGTTACTCCCTAGCGGGGGGGTCGGGTGAGCAGTTCTTC.

This clonotype was seen at least ten times. The chain joins TRBV5-1 to TRBJ2-5; 7 nucleotides agree with TRBD1. There are 13 residues in the CDR3. The junction had 7 bases not matched to a gene; V was cut back by 5 bases and J by 6 bases. Germline-derived CDR1 and CDR2 are SGHRS and YFSETQ. CDR3 nucleotide sequence: TGCGCCAGCAGACCTGACAGGGCCCAGACCCAGTACTTC. Encoded protein: CASRPDRAQTQYF.

This clonotype was observed many times. The gene calls are TRBV28 and TRBJ2-2, with 9 bases lining up with TRBD2. The germline CDR1 and CDR2 sequences are MDHEN and SYDVKM. Losses at the gene ends were 1 base for V and 4 bases for J; bases not matched to a gene: 1. The CDR3 sequence is 15 residues long. The CDR3 sequence is CASSLFSGSTGELFF. CDR3 DNA sequence: TGTGCCAGCAGTTTATTTAGCGGGAGCACCGGGGAGCTGTTTTTT.

The sample holds many counts of this clonotype. The V and J genes are TRBV7-8 and TRBJ2-7; D is unresolved. Germline assignment: CDR1 SGHVS and CDR2 FQNEAQ. V lost 4 bases and J 2 bases, leaving 3 bases between the germline ends. CDR3 length equals 11 residues. The CDR3 is CASSSAYEQYF. DNA for the CDR3: TGTGCCAGCAGCTCCGCCTACGAGCAGTACTTC.

This clonotype was detected only a few times. A clone one base away is much larger, so this may be a read error. The V gene is TRBV10-2, the J gene TRBJ2-5; D gene ambiguous. This CDR3 has 15 residues. The V gene's germline CDR1 is WSHSY and CDR2 SAAADI. The CDR3 DNA sequence: TGCGCCAACAGTGAAGAGATGAGGTCTTTAGAGACCCAGTACTTC. It specifies CANSEEMRSLETQYF.

This clonotype appeared many times. V usage is TRBV7-2 and J usage is TRBJ1-1; TRBD1 might be the D (5 bases). Per the germline V gene, CDR1 is SGHTA and CDR2 is FQGNSA. Trimming shortened V by 5 bases and J by 1 base, and 8 bases separated the two germline ends. The CDR3 is 13 residues long. The CDR3 sequence is CASSRDRNTEAFF. CDR3 nucleotide sequence: TGTGCCAGCAGCCGAGACAGGAACACTGAAGCTTTCTTT.

As to this clonotype: Since a much larger clone is just one base distant, this may be a read error. This chain joins TRBV29-1 and TRBJ2-7, with a weak D call TRBD1 (6 bases). Per germline, CDR1 SQVTM and CDR2 ANQGSEA. There are 13 residues in the CDR3. The V end lost 5 bases, the J end lost 3 bases, and 14 bases lay between the germline ends. The CDR3 DNA follows: TGCAGCGTTTCGCAGGGGATGGGCTACGAGCAGTACTTC. Translation: CSVSQGMGYEQYF.

With regard to this clonotype: This may arise from a read error, as a much more abundant clone is one base away. The J gene is TRBJ2-5, the V gene TRBV27; 7 nucleotides align to TRBD2. Germline-derived CDR1 and CDR2 are MNHEY and SMNVEV (reference sequence). This CDR3 region has 18 residues. The CDR3 nucleotides are TGTGCCAGCAGTTTTCCCAAACTAGCGCCCAGAACGGGAGAGGCCCAGTACTTC. Translating it yields CASSFPKLAPRTGEAQYF.

Concerning this clonotype itself: A much larger clonotype is one base distant, so this may be a read error. The V gene is TRBV5-6, the J gene TRBJ2-7; D unclear. The CDR3 is 14 residues long. Germline V gene data show CDR1 as SGHDT and CDR2 as YYEEEE. The V end was cut by 0 bases, the J end by 0 bases, with 7 bases between. The CDR3 region has the DNA TGTGCCAGCAGCTTGGTGCCAGTCTCCTACGAGCAGTACTTC. This translates into CASSLVPVSYEQYF. Full variable domain (missing parts from reference TRBV5-6 and TRBJ2-7): DAGVTQSPTHLIKTRGQQVTLRCSPKSGHDTVSWYQQALGQGPQFIFQYYEEEERQRGNFPDRFSGHQFPNYSSELNVNALLLGDSALYLCASSLVPVSYEQYFGPGTRLTVT.

A remark on this clonotype: This may stem from a read error, because a much larger clone lies one nucleotide away. The chain couples TRBV30 to TRBJ2-2; TRBD1 agrees at 10 bases. Germline V gene data show CDR1 as GTSNPN and CDR2 as SVGIG (reference sequence). CDR3 length: 15 residues. This CDR3 is CTLRIRDRGTGELFF. CDR3 coding DNA: TGTACCCTCCGCATTAGGGACAGGGGTACCGGGGAGCTGTTTTTT.

This clonotype was picked up many times. This rearrangement joins TRBV12-3 or TRBV12-4 to TRBJ2-1; D is perhaps TRBD2 (6 bases). The CDR3 has 16 residues. V was cut by 7 bases and J by 0 bases, with 16 bases left in between. Here the CDR3 DNA reads TGTGCCAGCACCCCTTTTCGGGGGAGCTCCTACAATGAGCAGTTCTTC. It specifies CASTPFRGSSYNEQFF.

This clonotype was seen more than once but under ten times. The chain combines TRBV30 with TRBJ1-1; the D gene is possibly TRBD1 (6 bases). V was pared by 3 bases and J by 1 base, with 9 bases between. The V gene's germline CDR1 is GTSNPN and CDR2 SVGIG (reference sequence). This CDR3 is 13 amino acids long. Here the CDR3 DNA reads TGTGCCTGGAGAGACAGGCAGAACACTGAAGCTTTCTTT. Protein product: CAWRDRQNTEAFF. Full variable domain (rest looked up from reference TRBV30 and TRBJ1-1): SQTIHQWPATLVQPVGSPLSLECTVEGTSNPNLYWYRQAAGRGLQLLFYSVGIGQISSEVPQNLSASRPQDRQFILSSKKLLLSDSGFYLCAWRDRQNTEAFFGQGTRLTVV.

The chain couples TRBV15 to TRBJ1-2; tentatively, D is TRBD1 (5 bases). Deletions cut 0 bases from V and 9 bases from J, with 14 bases between. Germline CDR1 reads LNHNV; CDR2 reads YYDKDF (reference sequence). The CDR3 length is 14 residues. This CDR3 is CATSRERQWSSYTF. In DNA form, the CDR3 reads TGTGCCACCAGCAGAGAACGACAGTGGTCGAGCTACACCTTC.

This clonotype has at least ten counts. The rearrangement joins TRBV5-1 to TRBJ2-5; D may match TRBD1 or TRBD2 (5 bases each). The CDR3 covers 15 residues. The V gene's germline CDR1 is SGHRS and CDR2 YFSETQ. V was shortened by 4 bases and J by 1 base, with 14 bases between the two germline ends. CDR3 sequence: CASSERGDPQETQYF. The CDR3 DNA reads as TGCGCCAGCAGCGAACGAGGGGACCCCCAAGAGACCCAGTACTTC.

This clonotype has at least ten counts. The CDR3 sequence: CASIPTGKTGELFF. The CDR3 nucleotides are TGTGCCAGCATCCCGACAGGGAAAACCGGGGAGCTGTTTTTT. The chain couples TRBV6-1 to TRBJ2-2; 7 bases line up with TRBD1. V gave up 7 bases and J gave up 5 bases; unmatched junction bases: 7. The V gene's germline CDR1 is MNHNS and CDR2 SASEGT. This CDR3 has 14 amino acids.

This clonotype has a count of ten or more. CDR3 amino acids: CASSREFGETQYF. CDR3 in DNA: TGTGCCAGCAGTCGGGAGTTTGGGGAGACCCAGTACTTC. The rearrangement links TRBV12-3 or TRBV12-4 to TRBJ2-5; weak D call: TRBD2 (6 bases). The CDR3 covers 13 residues. V lost 5 bases, J lost 5 bases, and 12 bases lay in between.

Ten or more counts support this clonotype. This chain uses TRBV7-3 with TRBJ2-1; TRBD2 matches 8 bases. CDR1 is SGHTA and CDR2 is FQGTGA in the germline V gene. The CDR3 is 17 amino acids. V trimming: 2 bases; J trimming: 6 bases; junction bases outside the gene matches: 12. The CDR3 coding sequence is TGTGCCAGCAGCTTACCACCTATAGCGGGGATCGGCAATGAGCAGTTCTTC. The encoded protein is CASSLPPIAGIGNEQFF.

This clonotype is a singleton in its sample. This chain joins TRBV5-1 and TRBJ1-1, with 9 bases fitting TRBD1. Germline V gene sequence: CDR1 SGHRS, CDR2 YFSETQ. There are 16 residues in the CDR3. V lost 4 bases and J lost 1; bases outside the gene matches: 8. CDR3 DNA: TGCGCCAGCAGCCGGGACAGGGCGGCCCAGAACACTGAAGCTTTCTTT. It yields the protein CASSRDRAAQNTEAFF.

At least ten counts were recorded for this clonotype. The chain joins TRBV20-1 to TRBJ2-1; 9 positions match TRBD2. The CDR3 loop spans 19 amino acids. CDR1 is DFQATT and CDR2 is SNEGSKA in the germline V gene (reference sequence). V was pared by 0 bases and J by 2 bases, with 14 bases of the junction left unmatched. The CDR3 reads CSARDEATAGGLAYNEQFF. CDR3 DNA sequence: TGCAGTGCTAGAGATGAAGCGACCGCGGGAGGGCTGGCCTACAATGAGCAGTTCTTC.